The rows below give T cell receptor beta chains drawn from one sample of a study of T cells after yellow fever vaccination. TCRdb reanalysed the 5' RACE reads using MiXCR and keeps one entry per CDR3 protein. The table shows around 340,000 distinct CDR3 sequences, with roughly 8.7% occurring only once. Here the sequenced sample was PBMCs, taken on the day of the first yellow fever vaccination. The receptors stem from a man aged 18 to 30 who received the YFV17D yellow fever vaccine. Each CDR3 is given with its conserved first and last residue. The D gene is left open where the match is weak. Size is omitted from some rows. Given values are once, few, many or a class for expanded clones.

v_gene: TRBV6-4; abundance: few; d_gene: -; j_gene: TRBJ2-1; CDR3nt: TGTGCCAGCAGTGACTGGGGTGGGAATGAGCAGTTCTTC; CDR3aa: CASSDWGGNEQFF
v_gene: TRBV12-3/TRBV12-4; abundance: -; d_gene: TRBD1; j_gene: TRBJ1-5; CDR3nt: TGTGCCAGCAGTTCCCCGACAGGGACCCAGCATTTT; CDR3aa: CASSSPTGTQHF
v_gene: TRBV5-6; abundance: -; d_gene: -; j_gene: TRBJ2-3; CDR3nt: TGTGCCAGCAGCCCCAGTCGGGCAGATACGCAGTATTTT; CDR3aa: CASSPSRADTQYF
v_gene: TRBV29-1; abundance: -; d_gene: -; j_gene: TRBJ2-3; CDR3nt: TGCAGCGCCCCACCCTTAGCCGGACTTAAGACTTCTTACACAGATACGCAGAATTTT; CDR3aa: CSAPPLAGLKTSYTDTQNF
v_gene: TRBV18; abundance: many; d_gene: TRBD1; j_gene: TRBJ1-2; CDR3nt: TGTGCCAGCTCAGGCCAGGGGGTCAACTATGGCTACACCTTC; CDR3aa: CASSGQGVNYGYTF
v_gene: TRBV12-5; abundance: few; d_gene: -; j_gene: TRBJ1-5; CDR3nt: TGTGCTAGTGGTTTATATCAGCCCCAGCATTTT; CDR3aa: CASGLYQPQHF
v_gene: TRBV7-8; abundance: many; d_gene: -; j_gene: TRBJ2-5; CDR3nt: TGTGCCAGCAACCCCGGGGACCAAGAGACCCAGTACTTC; CDR3aa: CASNPGDQETQYF
v_gene: TRBV5-5; abundance: few; d_gene: TRBD1; j_gene: TRBJ2-6; CDR3nt: TGTGCCAGCAGCTGGACAGGGGAGTCCCTCCTGGCCAACGTCCTGACTTTC; CDR3aa: CASSWTGESLLANVLTF
v_gene: TRBV5-1; abundance: many; d_gene: -; j_gene: TRBJ1-1; CDR3nt: TGCGCCAGCAGCTTTGAGGGGGGTGAAGGTACTGAAGCTTTCTTT; CDR3aa: CASSFEGGEGTEAFF
v_gene: TRBV10-2; abundance: -; d_gene: TRBD2; j_gene: TRBJ2-5; CDR3nt: TGCGCCAGCAGCGCTGGACTAGCCTGGGAGACCCAGTACTTC; CDR3aa: CASSAGLAWETQYF
v_gene: TRBV3-1; abundance: -; d_gene: -; j_gene: TRBJ1-6; CDR3nt: TGTGCCAGCAGCCAAGCGAACTATAATTCACCCCTCCACTTT; CDR3aa: CASSQANYNSPLHF
v_gene: TRBV5-1; abundance: -; d_gene: -; j_gene: TRBJ2-1; CDR3nt: TGCGCCAGCAGCTTATTAACAGAGCAGTTCTTC; CDR3aa: CASSLLTEQFF
v_gene: TRBV27; abundance: many; d_gene: -; j_gene: TRBJ2-2; CDR3nt: TGTGCCAGCAGTTTATCGCCGAACACCGGGGAGCTGTTTTTT; CDR3aa: CASSLSPNTGELFF
v_gene: TRBV2; abundance: few; d_gene: -; j_gene: TRBJ1-5; CDR3nt: TGTGCCAGCAGCCTACAGGGTGTAAATCAGCCCCAGCATTTT; CDR3aa: CASSLQGVNQPQHF
v_gene: TRBV6-1; abundance: few; d_gene: -; j_gene: TRBJ1-1; CDR3nt: TGTGCCAGCAGCCCCCGCGAGGAGAACACTGAAGCTTTCTTT; CDR3aa: CASSPREENTEAFF
v_gene: TRBV2; abundance: -; d_gene: -; j_gene: TRBJ2-7; CDR3nt: TGTGCCAGCAGTGAAGCGCGAACGAACGAGCAGTACTTC; CDR3aa: CASSEARTNEQYF
v_gene: TRBV29-1; abundance: few; d_gene: -; j_gene: TRBJ1-2; CDR3nt: TGCAGCGCCGACAATACCACTAACTATGGCTACACCTTC; CDR3aa: CSADNTTNYGYTF
v_gene: TRBV6-2/TRBV6-3; abundance: -; d_gene: -; j_gene: TRBJ2-2; CDR3nt: TGTGCCAGCACCAGGGGACGGACCCAGAACACCGGGGAGCTGTTTTTT; CDR3aa: CASTRGRTQNTGELFF
v_gene: TRBV7-2; abundance: few; d_gene: -; j_gene: TRBJ2-4; CDR3nt: TGTGCCAGCAGCTTAGTAGTGGGTAGAAACATTCAGTACTTC; CDR3aa: CASSLVVGRNIQYF
v_gene: TRBV10-2; abundance: few; d_gene: -; j_gene: TRBJ1-6; CDR3nt: TGCGCCACTTCGACCCGGGCGCCAGGTTCACCCCTCCACTTT; CDR3aa: CATSTRAPGSPLHF
v_gene: TRBV29-1; abundance: few; d_gene: TRBD1; j_gene: TRBJ1-2; CDR3nt: TGCAGCGTTGAGTCGGACAGGGGGAACTATGGCTACACCTTC; CDR3aa: CSVESDRGNYGYTF
v_gene: TRBV6-4; abundance: many; d_gene: TRBD2; j_gene: TRBJ2-1; CDR3nt: TGTGCCAGCAGTGACTCAGCGGGGGGGTACAATGAGCAGTTCTTC; CDR3aa: CASSDSAGGYNEQFF
v_gene: TRBV7-2; abundance: -; d_gene: TRBD2; j_gene: TRBJ2-2; CDR3nt: TGTGCCAGCAGCCCCAGGACTAGAGGTTCGGGCACCGGGGAGCTGTTTTTT; CDR3aa: CASSPRTRGSGTGELFF
v_gene: TRBV11-3; abundance: -; d_gene: -; j_gene: TRBJ2-3; CDR3nt: TGTGCCAGCAGCCTCCAGAATACGCAGTATTTT; CDR3aa: CASSLQNTQYF
v_gene: TRBV20-1; abundance: -; d_gene: -; j_gene: TRBJ2-3; CDR3nt: TGCAGTGCTACGGACTGCGGGGGCTCCCCCGTGGATACGCAGTATTTT; CDR3aa: CSATDCGGSPVDTQYF
v_gene: TRBV29-1; abundance: few; d_gene: -; j_gene: TRBJ2-7; CDR3nt: TGCAGCGCCTCCAGGGTCGACGAGCAGTACTTC; CDR3aa: CSASRVDEQYF
v_gene: TRBV7-8; abundance: -; d_gene: TRBD2; j_gene: TRBJ2-3; CDR3nt: TGTGCCAGCAGCGATCTAGCGGGGGGCCCTAGCACAGATACGCAGTATTTT; CDR3aa: CASSDLAGGPSTDTQYF
v_gene: TRBV7-2; abundance: few; d_gene: TRBD1; j_gene: TRBJ2-3; CDR3nt: TGTGCCAGCAGCGCCCGGACAGGGACATCAGATACGCAGTATTTT; CDR3aa: CASSARTGTSDTQYF
v_gene: TRBV2; abundance: few; d_gene: -; j_gene: TRBJ2-7; CDR3nt: TGTGCCAGCAGGTCAGGACAGCTCCTGGTGGAGCAGTACTTC; CDR3aa: CASRSGQLLVEQYF
v_gene: TRBV6-2/TRBV6-3; abundance: few; d_gene: -; j_gene: TRBJ2-1; CDR3nt: TGTGCCAGCAGTTTGGACTATTCCTATGAGCAGTTCTTC; CDR3aa: CASSLDYSYEQFF
v_gene: TRBV6-1; abundance: few; d_gene: TRBD1; j_gene: TRBJ1-5; CDR3nt: TGTGCCAGCAGTGGGGGGACAGGGGAGAATCAGCCCCAGCATTTT; CDR3aa: CASSGGTGENQPQHF
v_gene: TRBV12-3/TRBV12-4; abundance: -; d_gene: -; j_gene: TRBJ1-3; CDR3nt: TGTGCCAGCAGTTACGGAGACTCTGACACCATATATTTT; CDR3aa: CASSYGDSDTIYF
v_gene: TRBV4-3; abundance: once; d_gene: -; j_gene: TRBJ1-2; CDR3nt: TGCGCCAGCAGCCCGTCGGGCGGTGGCTACACCTTC; CDR3aa: CASSPSGGGYTF
v_gene: TRBV11-2; abundance: many; d_gene: -; j_gene: TRBJ1-2; CDR3nt: TGTGCCAGCGCAACACCTCGGAATACGTATGGCTACACCTTC; CDR3aa: CASATPRNTYGYTF
v_gene: TRBV18; abundance: -; d_gene: -; j_gene: TRBJ2-6; CDR3nt: TGTGCCAGCTCATCCGGGGGGCCGACCTGGGCCAACGTCCTGACTTTC; CDR3aa: CASSSGGPTWANVLTF
v_gene: TRBV5-1; abundance: few; d_gene: TRBD1; j_gene: TRBJ1-2; CDR3nt: TGCGCCAGCAGGGACGCGGGACAGGCGGCTTCAGGGGACTATGGCTACACCTTC; CDR3aa: CASRDAGQAASGDYGYTF
v_gene: TRBV29-1; abundance: -; d_gene: TRBD2; j_gene: TRBJ2-7; CDR3nt: TGCAGCGTTGGGACTAGCGGGGGTACGTACGAGCAGTACTTC; CDR3aa: CSVGTSGGTYEQYF
v_gene: TRBV5-1; abundance: many; d_gene: -; j_gene: TRBJ2-1; CDR3nt: TGCGCCAGCAGCTTGGAGCCTCTAGGTGAGCAGTTCTTC; CDR3aa: CASSLEPLGEQFF
v_gene: TRBV6-2/TRBV6-3; abundance: few; d_gene: TRBD2; j_gene: TRBJ2-3; CDR3nt: TGTGCCAGCACCCTTAGCGGGGGGGCAATTACAGTGCGGGATACGCAGTATTTT; CDR3aa: CASTLSGGAITVRDTQYF
v_gene: TRBV7-2; abundance: -; d_gene: TRBD2; j_gene: TRBJ2-7; CDR3nt: TGTGCCAGCAGCCAAAGGGGCGGGGGGGACCCCTACGAGCAGTACTTC; CDR3aa: CASSQRGGGDPYEQYF
v_gene: TRBV7-3; abundance: few; d_gene: TRBD2; j_gene: TRBJ2-2; CDR3nt: TGTGCCAGCAGCTTATTAGCGGGGGACGCGAACACCGGGGAGCTGTTTTTT; CDR3aa: CASSLLAGDANTGELFF
v_gene: TRBV28; abundance: few; d_gene: TRBD2; j_gene: TRBJ2-7; CDR3nt: TGTGCCAGCAGCTCCACCGAGCGGGGGGGAACACCCTACGAGCAGTACTTC; CDR3aa: CASSSTERGGTPYEQYF
v_gene: TRBV20-1; abundance: few; d_gene: TRBD1; j_gene: TRBJ1-1; CDR3nt: TGCAGTGCTAGACCAGGGGGCTCTGAAGCTTTCTTT; CDR3aa: CSARPGGSEAFF